These 11 T cell receptor beta chains were sequenced from one sample in a study of graft-versus-host responses after intestinal transplantation. The repertoire was sequenced with immunoSEQ multiplex PCR; TCRdb's copy has only in-frame clones and lacks some. The sample gives under 20,000 clones, more than 80% of which show up once; 1.9% is in the top ten. The sample here was PBMCs, taken more than 350 days after transplant. The origin of the receptors is a human patient who received an intestinal transplant, so some T cells may come from the graft donor.

The genes are TRBV15 and TRBJ2-3, with D uncertain. The ends were cut back, 1 base at V and 0 bases at J, with 8 bases in the middle. Germline V gene lookup returns CDR1 LNHNV and CDR2 YYDKDF (reference sequence). The CDR3 is 15 amino acids. Here the CDR3 reads CATSRGQASTDTQYF. For the CDR3, the DNA is TGTGCCACCAGCAGAGGCCAGGCTAGCACAGATACGCAGTATTTT.

This rearrangement joins TRBV4-2 to TRBJ2-7, with 7 bases fitting TRBD2. This CDR3 is built from 16 residues. V lost 0 bases and J lost 2; bases outside the gene matches: 7. Germline V CDR1 and CDR2: LGHNA, YNFKEQ. Here the CDR3 DNA reads TGTGCCAGCAGCCAAGATCCCGGCGGGAGAGCCTACGAGCAGTACTTC. Its protein is CASSQDPGGRAYEQYF.

The chain has TRBV6-5 and TRBJ1-3, with D maybe TRBD1 (5 bases). V was trimmed by 9 bases and J by 2 bases, leaving 11 bases between them. The CDR3 has 13 amino acids. The germline CDR1 and CDR2 sequences are MNHEY and SVGAGI. CDR3 loop: CASPGTAGNTIYF. Here the CDR3 DNA reads TGTGCCAGTCCCGGGACGGCTGGAAACACCATATATTTT.

The CDR3 region is CASSEGTGGYEQYF. DNA for the CDR3: TGTGCCAGCAGTGAAGGGACAGGGGGCTACGAGCAGTACTTC. V and J are TRBV6-1 and TRBJ2-7, with 10 nucleotides matching TRBD1. Unmatched junction bases numbered 0, after V lost 1 base and J lost 3 bases. Germline CDR1 MNHNS, CDR2 SASEGT. CDR3 size: 14 residues.

The rearrangement uses TRBV7-3 and TRBJ1-6; no reliable D call. Trimming pared 2 bases from V and 6 bases from J, leaving 5 bases between. The CDR3 is made up of 13 amino acids. CDR1 and CDR2 (germline): SGHTA, FQGTGA. CDR3 amino acids: CASSLLPNSPLHF. The CDR3 DNA follows: TGTGCCAGCAGCTTATTACCTAATTCACCCCTCCACTTT. Filled out from reference TRBV7-3 and TRBJ1-6, the complete variable domain reads GAGVSQTPSNKVTEKGKYVELRCDPISGHTALYWYRQSLGQGPEFLIYFQGTGAADDSGLPNDRFFAVRPEGSVSTLKIQRTERGDSAVYLCASSLLPNSPLHFGNGTRLTVT.

This clone was observed once. The rearrangement joins TRBV9 to TRBJ2-1; TRBD2 matches at 8 bases. With V trimmed by 0 bases and J by 6 bases, 5 bases remained unmatched. Germline values: CDR1 SGDLS, CDR2 YYNGEE. The CDR3 is made up of 15 amino acids. CDR3 amino acids: CASSVVAGGSNEQFF. The CDR3 DNA reads TGTGCCAGCAGCGTAGTGGCGGGGGGCTCCAATGAGCAGTTCTTC.

Only one count was recorded for this clone. The chain has TRBV10-1 and TRBJ2-5, with unresolved D. The V end was cut by 4 bases, the J end by 3 bases, with 6 bases between. Germline V gene lookup returns CDR1 WNHNN and CDR2 SYGVQD (reference sequence). The CDR3 sequence is 12 residues long. The CDR3 here is CASSVVEETQYF. The CDR3 DNA reads TGCGCCAGCAGTGTTGTGGAAGAGACCCAGTACTTC.

This chain joins TRBV11-3 and TRBJ1-5; maybe TRBD1 (5 bases). Trimming pared 3 bases from V and 6 bases from J, leaving 12 bases between. The CDR3 covers 14 residues. Germline V CDR1 and CDR2: SGHNT, YENEEA. The CDR3 DNA reads as TGTGCCAGCAGCTTGGATGTCGGGGGTCAGCCCCAGCATTTT. It specifies CASSLDVGGQPQHF.

The rearrangement links TRBV19 to TRBJ1-5, with 8 bases fitting TRBD1. After removal of 3 bases from V and 6 bases from J, the junction contained 7 bases not matched to a gene. Germline CDR1 LNHDA, CDR2 SQIVND (reference sequence). The CDR3 loop spans 15 amino acids. CDR3 DNA sequence: TGTGCCAGTAGTATGGTTAGACAGGGGAGTCAGCCCCAGCATTTT. Translating it yields CASSMVRQGSQPQHF.

The CDR3 is CASSLFRLGIGVHEQYF. In nucleotides, the CDR3 is TGTGCCAGCAGTTTATTTCGGTTGGGGATCGGGGTCCACGAGCAGTACTTC. The genes are TRBV27 and TRBJ2-7, with D perhaps TRBD2 (5 bases). The CDR3 sequence is 17 residues long. V lost 1 base and J lost 5, with 21 bases in between. Germline assignment: CDR1 MNHEY and CDR2 SMNVEV (reference sequence).

Written as DNA, the CDR3 is TGTGCCAGCAGCAGAACCGGACAGGAAAAGCATGGCTACACCTTC. This sequence encodes CASSRTGQEKHGYTF. V gene TRBV6-5 combines with J gene TRBJ1-2; 7 bases agree with TRBD1. Trimming took 6 bases from V and 6 from J; bases not matched to a gene: 13. Looked up from germline, CDR1 is MNHEY and CDR2 is SVGAGI. This CDR3 contains 15 residues.